Shown below are 3 T cell receptor beta chains from a single sample sequenced in a study of blood T cell repertoires in COVID-19. The assay was immunoSEQ multiplex PCR, and TCRdb's table has in-frame clones only and misses some. Among 250,000 to 300,000 clones listed, around 80% were seen once. Source material: PBMCs or T cells enriched from blood (not recorded which). These receptors were collected from a middle-aged man who had been exposed to COVID-19.

V usage is TRBV6-5 and J usage is TRBJ2-1, with D unclear. This CDR3 has 15 amino acids. V dropped 7 bases and J dropped 12 bases, with 25 bases sitting between them. Germline assignment: CDR1 MNHEY and CDR2 SVGAGI. The CDR3 here is CASMVHRQGNPGQFF. CDR3 coding DNA: TGTGCCAGCATGGTCCACCGACAAGGCAACCCCGGGCAGTTCTTC.

This sequence joins TRBV18 and TRBJ1-1; D is unresolved. CDR3 length equals 13 residues. V was trimmed by 4 bases and J by 4 bases, leaving 10 bases between them. Germline lookup yields CDR1 KGHSH and CDR2 LQKENI. The CDR3 loop reads CASSRGFGTEAFF. CDR3 sequence (DNA): TGTGCCAGCTCACGAGGGTTCGGCACTGAAGCTTTCTTT.

This chain uses TRBV6-5 with TRBJ1-2; TRBD1 is a possible D gene (6 bases). The germline V gene has CDR1 MNHEY and CDR2 SVGAGI. The CDR3 has 12 residues. V gave up 7 bases and J gave up 8 bases, with 14 bases separating them. The CDR3 reads CASTRQERGYTF. CDR3 bases: TGTGCCAGCACCAGACAGGAACGGGGCTACACCTTC.